The 2 T cell receptor beta chains below were found in one sample sequenced in a study of early T cells in non-severe SARS-CoV-2 infection (dated by TCRdb to about 2021). To prepare the library, 5' RACE was applied. Sequencer: NextSeq 500. TCRdb redid the processing of the public reads, applying fastp at Q25 and MiXCR, and retained in-frame beta chains. CDR3 protein sequences are deduplicated, and each keeps its most common genes and DNA. The sample profile shows tens of thousands of distinct CDR3 sequences; over 5% of them were found once. Jointly, the top ten make up under 15% of the sample. The specimen sequenced was whole blood. Receptor source: an adult who was a healthcare worker with PCR-confirmed SARS-CoV-2 infection or an uninfected control (not recorded which).

This clonotype occurred many times. V is TRBV5-5 and J is TRBJ2-1, with 10 positions matching TRBD2. V shed 1 base, J shed 7 bases, and the junction held 8 bases outside the gene matches. This CDR3 contains 16 residues. Germline CDR1 SGHKS, CDR2 YYEKEE (reference sequence). The CDR3 region has the DNA TGTGCCAGCAGCTTGCCCAGCGGGGGGGCCATAAATGAGCAGTTCTTC. It specifies CASSLPSGGAINEQFF.

This clonotype showed up many times. The rearrangement joins TRBV5-4 to TRBJ2-3, with 7 bases that match TRBD1. This CDR3 is 17 amino acids long. Germline V gives CDR1 SGHNT, CDR2 YYREEE (reference sequence). V lost 1 base to trimming and J lost 3 bases; unmatched junction nucleotides: 11. CDR3: CASSLYLTGVGTDTQYF. CDR3 coding DNA: TGTGCCAGCAGCTTGTATCTAACAGGGGTTGGAACAGATACGCAGTATTTT.